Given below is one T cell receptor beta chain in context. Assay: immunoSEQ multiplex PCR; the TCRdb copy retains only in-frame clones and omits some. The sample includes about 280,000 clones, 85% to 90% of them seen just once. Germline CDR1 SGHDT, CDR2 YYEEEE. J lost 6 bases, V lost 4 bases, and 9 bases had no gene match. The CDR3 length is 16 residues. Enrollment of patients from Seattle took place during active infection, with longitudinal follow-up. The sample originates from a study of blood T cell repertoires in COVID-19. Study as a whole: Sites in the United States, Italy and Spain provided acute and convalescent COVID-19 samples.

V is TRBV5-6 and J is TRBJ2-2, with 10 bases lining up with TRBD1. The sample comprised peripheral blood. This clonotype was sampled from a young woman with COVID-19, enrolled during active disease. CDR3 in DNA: TGTGCCAGCAGCCTAGACAGGGGGCTATACGCCGGGGAGCTGTTTTTT. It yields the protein CASSLDRGLYAGELFF.